The sample holds one count of the clone carrying this T cell receptor beta chain. Its antigen is not identified. Healthy donors of bone marrow made up the group. The data stem from a study of cytomegalovirus exposure and HLA in healthy donors. Study-wide background: Genotyping of nearly 400 donors showed that 80% to 85% belonged to the Caucasian-associated ancestry cluster.

Study conclusions and caveats: TCR beta V- and J-gene trimming was later associated with a missense DCLRE1C variant.

Trimming removed 3 bases from V and 3 bases from J, with 11 bases in between. Germline values: CDR1 KGHSH, CDR2 LQKENI. The CDR3 spans 14 residues. In the PCR, 60 Vbeta and 13 Jbeta primers were used. Profiling relied on immunoSEQ multiplex PCR, and the TCRdb table lists in-frame clones only, not all of them. The sample carries around 90,000 clones, around 77% recorded once. The chain couples TRBV18 to TRBJ1-1; D is undetermined. Sequencing was performed on PBMCs. The sequence came from a man aged 25 to 45 in good health and CMV-seronegative. CDR3 nucleotides: TGTGCCAGCTCACCTCTCGGGAGTTACACTGAAGCTTTCTTT. This encodes CASSPLGSYTEAFF.